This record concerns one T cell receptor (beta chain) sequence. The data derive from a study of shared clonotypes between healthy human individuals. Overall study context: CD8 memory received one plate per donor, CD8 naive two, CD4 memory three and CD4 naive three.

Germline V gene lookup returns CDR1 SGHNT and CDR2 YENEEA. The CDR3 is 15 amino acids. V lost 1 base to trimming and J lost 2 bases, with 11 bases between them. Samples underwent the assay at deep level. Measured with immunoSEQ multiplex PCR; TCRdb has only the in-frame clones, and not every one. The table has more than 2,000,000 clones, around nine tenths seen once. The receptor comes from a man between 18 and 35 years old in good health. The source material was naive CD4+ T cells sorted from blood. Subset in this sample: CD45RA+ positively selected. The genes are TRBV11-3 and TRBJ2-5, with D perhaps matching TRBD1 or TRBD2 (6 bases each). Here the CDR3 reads CASSLGGAGQETQYF. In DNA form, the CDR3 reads TGTGCCAGCAGCTTAGGGGGGGCCGGACAAGAGACCCAGTACTTC. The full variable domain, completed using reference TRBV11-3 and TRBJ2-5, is EAGVVQSPRYKIIEKKQPVAFWCNPISGHNTLYWYLQNLGQGPELLIRYENEEAVDDSQLPKDRFSAERLKGVDSTLKIQPAELGDSAVYLCASSLGGAGQETQYFGPGTRLLVL.